This T cell receptor beta chain derives from a study of cytomegalovirus exposure and HLA in healthy donors. General observations from the study: The study put 150 or so TCR beta chains on its list as cytomegalovirus-associated. In vitro checks showed that a few CMV-associated chains really do target CMV antigens. The HLA-A and HLA-B alleles of most subjects were reportedly predicted accurately from TCR beta sequences. Cytomegalovirus status, reportedly, was diagnosed with high specificity and sensitivity by the classifier.

CDR3 length: 13 amino acids. CDR1 is MNHNY, CDR2 SVGAGI, per germline (reference sequence). Trimming cost V 7 bases and J 3 bases; bases outside gene matches: 4. PCR employed 60 Vbeta and 13 Jbeta primers. Assay: immunoSEQ multiplex PCR; the TCRdb copy retains only in-frame clones and omits some. The sample yields over 100,000 clones, approximately 77% seen once. This clone has a handful of counts. The antigen is unknown. Specimen: PBMCs. The TCR comes from a woman aged 40 to 50 in good health and CMV-seronegative. V usage is TRBV6-6 and J usage is TRBJ1-2; TRBD1 matches at 8 bases. In DNA, the CDR3 is TGTGCCAGCACCCCGGACAGGGACTATGGCTACACCTTC. It specifies CASTPDRDYGYTF.